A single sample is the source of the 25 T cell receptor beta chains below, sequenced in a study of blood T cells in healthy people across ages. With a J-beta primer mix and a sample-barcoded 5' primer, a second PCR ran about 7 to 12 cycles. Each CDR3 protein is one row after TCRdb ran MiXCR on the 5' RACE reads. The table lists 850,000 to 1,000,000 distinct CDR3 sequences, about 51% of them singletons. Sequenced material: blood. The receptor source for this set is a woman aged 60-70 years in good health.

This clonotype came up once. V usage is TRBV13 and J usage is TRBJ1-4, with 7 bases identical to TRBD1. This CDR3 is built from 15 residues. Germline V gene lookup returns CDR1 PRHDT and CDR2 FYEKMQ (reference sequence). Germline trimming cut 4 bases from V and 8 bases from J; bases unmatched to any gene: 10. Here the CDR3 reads CASSSPHRGEEKLFF. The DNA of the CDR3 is TGTGCCAGCAGCTCCCCCCACAGGGGAGAGGAAAAACTGTTTTTT.

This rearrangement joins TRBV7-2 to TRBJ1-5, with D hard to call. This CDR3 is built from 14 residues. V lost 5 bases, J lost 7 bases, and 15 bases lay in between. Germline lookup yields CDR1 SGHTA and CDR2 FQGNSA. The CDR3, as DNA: TGTGCCAGCAGCCTGGATACGGGCCAGCAGCCCCAGCATTTT. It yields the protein CASSLDTGQQPQHF.

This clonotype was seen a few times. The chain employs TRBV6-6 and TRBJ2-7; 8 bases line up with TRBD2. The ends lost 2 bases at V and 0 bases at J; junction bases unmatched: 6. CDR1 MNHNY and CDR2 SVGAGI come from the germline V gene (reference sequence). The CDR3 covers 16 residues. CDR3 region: CASSYGTSGASYEQYF. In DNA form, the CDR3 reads TGTGCCAGCAGTTACGGAACTAGCGGTGCCTCCTACGAGCAGTACTTC.

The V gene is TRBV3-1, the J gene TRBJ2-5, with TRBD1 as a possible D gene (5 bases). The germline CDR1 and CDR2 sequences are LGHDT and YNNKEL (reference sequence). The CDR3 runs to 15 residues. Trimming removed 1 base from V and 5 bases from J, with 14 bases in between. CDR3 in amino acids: CASSQVSGLGETQYF. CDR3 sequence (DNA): TGTGCCAGCAGCCAAGTTTCAGGGTTGGGGGAGACCCAGTACTTC.

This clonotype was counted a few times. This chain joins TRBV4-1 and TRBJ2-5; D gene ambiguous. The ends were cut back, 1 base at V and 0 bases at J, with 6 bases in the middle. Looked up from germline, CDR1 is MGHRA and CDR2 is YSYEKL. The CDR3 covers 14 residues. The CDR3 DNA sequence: TGCGCCAGCAGCCAAGGGCGGTACCAAGAGACCCAGTACTTC. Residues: CASSQGRYQETQYF.

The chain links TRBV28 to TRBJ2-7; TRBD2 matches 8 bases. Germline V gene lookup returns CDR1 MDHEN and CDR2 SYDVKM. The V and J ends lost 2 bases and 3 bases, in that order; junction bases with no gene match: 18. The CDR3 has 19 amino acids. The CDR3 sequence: CASSLLSISGTPYNYEQYF. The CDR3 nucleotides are TGTGCCAGCAGTTTACTGTCCATTAGCGGGACGCCCTATAACTACGAGCAGTACTTC. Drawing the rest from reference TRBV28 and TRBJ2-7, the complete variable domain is DVKVTQSSRYLVKRTGEKVFLECVQDMDHENMFWYRQDPGLGLRLIYFSYDVKMKEKGDIPEGYSVSREKKERFSLILESASTNQTSMYLCASSLLSISGTPYNYEQYFGPGTRLTVT.

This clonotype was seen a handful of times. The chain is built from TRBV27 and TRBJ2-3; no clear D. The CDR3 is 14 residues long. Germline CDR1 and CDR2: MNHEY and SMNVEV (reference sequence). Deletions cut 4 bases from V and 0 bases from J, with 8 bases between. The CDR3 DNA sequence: TGTGCCAGCAGTTCCCCGATCAGCACAGATACGCAGTATTTT. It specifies CASSSPISTDTQYF.

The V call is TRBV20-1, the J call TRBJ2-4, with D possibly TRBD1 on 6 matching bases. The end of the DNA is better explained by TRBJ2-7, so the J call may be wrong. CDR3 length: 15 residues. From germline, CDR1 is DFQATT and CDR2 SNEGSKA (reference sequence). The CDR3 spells CSARDGTLIGYEQYF. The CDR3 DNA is TGCAGTGCTAGGGACGGGACACTCATCGGCTACGAGCAGTACTTC.

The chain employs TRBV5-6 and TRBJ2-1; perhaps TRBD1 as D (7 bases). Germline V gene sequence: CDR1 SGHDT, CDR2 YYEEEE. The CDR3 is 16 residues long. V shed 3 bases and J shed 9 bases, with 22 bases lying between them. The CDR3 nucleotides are TGTGCCAGCAGCTACCGCAGGGGGGCTCTTTCGGGTGAGCAGTTCTTC. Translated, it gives CASSYRRGALSGEQFF.

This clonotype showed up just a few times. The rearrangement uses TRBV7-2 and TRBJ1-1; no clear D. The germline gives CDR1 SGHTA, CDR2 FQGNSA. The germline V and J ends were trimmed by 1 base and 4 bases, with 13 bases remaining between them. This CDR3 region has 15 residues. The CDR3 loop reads CASSLDHWRGTEAFF. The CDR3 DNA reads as TGTGCCAGCAGCTTAGATCATTGGCGAGGCACTGAAGCTTTCTTT.

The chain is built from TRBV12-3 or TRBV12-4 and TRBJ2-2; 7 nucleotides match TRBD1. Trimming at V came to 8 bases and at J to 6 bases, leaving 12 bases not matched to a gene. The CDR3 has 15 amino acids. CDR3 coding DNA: TGTGCCAGCCACATCGTCACAGGGGTGCCCGGGGAGCTGTTTTTT. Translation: CASHIVTGVPGELFF.

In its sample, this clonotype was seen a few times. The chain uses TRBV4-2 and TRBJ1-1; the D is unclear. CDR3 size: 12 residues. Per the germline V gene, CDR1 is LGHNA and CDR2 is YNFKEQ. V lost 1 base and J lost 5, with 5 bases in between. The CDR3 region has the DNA TGTGCCAGCAGCCAAGGCGAAACTGAAGCTTTCTTT. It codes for CASSQGETEAFF.

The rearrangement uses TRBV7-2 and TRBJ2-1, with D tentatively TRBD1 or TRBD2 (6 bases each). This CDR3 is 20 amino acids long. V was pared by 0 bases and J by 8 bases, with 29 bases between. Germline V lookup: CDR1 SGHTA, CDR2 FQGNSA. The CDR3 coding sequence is TGTGCCAGCAGCTTAGCTCCCCTTAGAGTCGGGGGCGGGACCCGCGATGAGCAGTTCTTC. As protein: CASSLAPLRVGGGTRDEQFF.

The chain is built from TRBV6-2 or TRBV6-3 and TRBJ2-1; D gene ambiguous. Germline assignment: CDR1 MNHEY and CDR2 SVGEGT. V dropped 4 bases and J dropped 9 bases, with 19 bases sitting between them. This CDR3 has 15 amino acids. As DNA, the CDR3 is TGTGCCAGCAGTTTAGCCCCTCCTTTGGGAATTGAGCAGTTCTTC. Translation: CASSLAPPLGIEQFF.

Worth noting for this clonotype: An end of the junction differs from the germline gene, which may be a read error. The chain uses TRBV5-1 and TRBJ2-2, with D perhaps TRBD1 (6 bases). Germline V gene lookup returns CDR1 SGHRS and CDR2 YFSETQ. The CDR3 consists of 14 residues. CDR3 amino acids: CASSFQGDTEELFF. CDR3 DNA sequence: TGCGCCAGCAGCTTCCAAGGGGACACCGAGGAGCTGTTTTTT.

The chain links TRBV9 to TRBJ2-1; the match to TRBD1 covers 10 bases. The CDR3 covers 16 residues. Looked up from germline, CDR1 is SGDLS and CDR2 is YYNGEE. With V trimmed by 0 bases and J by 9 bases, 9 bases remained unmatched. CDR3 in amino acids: CASSVGVTGGRSEQFF. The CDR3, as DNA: TGTGCCAGCAGCGTAGGGGTGACAGGGGGCCGGAGTGAGCAGTTCTTC.

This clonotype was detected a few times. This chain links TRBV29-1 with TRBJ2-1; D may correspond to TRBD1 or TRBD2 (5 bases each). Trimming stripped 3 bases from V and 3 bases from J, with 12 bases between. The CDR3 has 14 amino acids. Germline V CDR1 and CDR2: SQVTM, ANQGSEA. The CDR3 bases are TGCAGCGTTGAGAGGGACGTCGGCTACAATGAGCAGTTCTTC. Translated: CSVERDVGYNEQFF.

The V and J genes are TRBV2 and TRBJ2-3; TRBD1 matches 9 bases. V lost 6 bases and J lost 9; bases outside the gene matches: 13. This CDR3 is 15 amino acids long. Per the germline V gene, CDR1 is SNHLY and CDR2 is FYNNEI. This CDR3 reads CASSATGGASSTQYF. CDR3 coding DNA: TGTGCCAGCAGCGCTACAGGGGGCGCATCCTCGACGCAGTATTTT.

CDR3 sequence reads: CASSRTRVDTQYF. The CDR3 DNA reads as TGTGCCAGCAGCCGCACGCGGGTAGATACGCAGTATTTT. This chain uses TRBV11-2 with TRBJ2-3; a weak D match, TRBD2 (5 bases). V was cut by 5 bases and J by 5 bases, with 11 bases left in between. The V gene's germline CDR1 is SGHAT and CDR2 FQNNGV. This CDR3 spans 13 amino acids.

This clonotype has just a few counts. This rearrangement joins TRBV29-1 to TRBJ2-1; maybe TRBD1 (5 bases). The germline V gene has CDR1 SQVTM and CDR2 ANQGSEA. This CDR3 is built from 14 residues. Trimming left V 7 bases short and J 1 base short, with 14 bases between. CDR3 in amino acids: CSAHLTESYNEQFF. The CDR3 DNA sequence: TGCAGCGCTCACTTGACAGAGTCCTACAATGAGCAGTTCTTC.

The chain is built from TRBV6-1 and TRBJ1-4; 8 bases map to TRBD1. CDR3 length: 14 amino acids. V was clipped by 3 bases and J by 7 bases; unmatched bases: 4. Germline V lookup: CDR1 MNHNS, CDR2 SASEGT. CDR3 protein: CASSEQGASEKLFF. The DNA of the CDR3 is TGTGCCAGCAGTGAGCAGGGGGCGAGTGAAAAACTGTTTTTT.

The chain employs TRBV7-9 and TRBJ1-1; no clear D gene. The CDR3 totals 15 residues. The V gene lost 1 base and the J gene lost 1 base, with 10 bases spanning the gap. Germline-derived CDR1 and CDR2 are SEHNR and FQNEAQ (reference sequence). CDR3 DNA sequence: TGTGCCAGCAGCTTAGTAATGTCCCCGAACACTGAAGCTTTCTTT. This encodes CASSLVMSPNTEAFF.

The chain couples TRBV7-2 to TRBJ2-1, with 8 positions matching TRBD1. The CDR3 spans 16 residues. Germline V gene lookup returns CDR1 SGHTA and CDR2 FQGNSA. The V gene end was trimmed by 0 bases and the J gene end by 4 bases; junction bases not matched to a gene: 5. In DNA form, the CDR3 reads TGTGCCAGCAGCTTAGCGGCCGGGACAGGATACAATGAGCAGTTCTTC. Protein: CASSLAAGTGYNEQFF.

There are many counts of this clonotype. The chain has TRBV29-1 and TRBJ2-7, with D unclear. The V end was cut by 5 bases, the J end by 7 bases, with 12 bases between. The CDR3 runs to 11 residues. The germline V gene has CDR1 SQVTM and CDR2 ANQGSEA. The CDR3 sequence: CSVPSQGEQYF. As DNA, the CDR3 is TGCAGCGTTCCGTCACAAGGGGAGCAGTACTTC.

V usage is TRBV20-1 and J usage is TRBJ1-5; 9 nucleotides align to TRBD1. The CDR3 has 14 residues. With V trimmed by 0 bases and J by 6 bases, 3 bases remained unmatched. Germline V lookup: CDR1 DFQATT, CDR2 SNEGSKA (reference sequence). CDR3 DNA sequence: TGCAGTGCTAGAGATGACAGGGGGGGTCAGCCCCAGCATTTT. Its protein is CSARDDRGGQPQHF.